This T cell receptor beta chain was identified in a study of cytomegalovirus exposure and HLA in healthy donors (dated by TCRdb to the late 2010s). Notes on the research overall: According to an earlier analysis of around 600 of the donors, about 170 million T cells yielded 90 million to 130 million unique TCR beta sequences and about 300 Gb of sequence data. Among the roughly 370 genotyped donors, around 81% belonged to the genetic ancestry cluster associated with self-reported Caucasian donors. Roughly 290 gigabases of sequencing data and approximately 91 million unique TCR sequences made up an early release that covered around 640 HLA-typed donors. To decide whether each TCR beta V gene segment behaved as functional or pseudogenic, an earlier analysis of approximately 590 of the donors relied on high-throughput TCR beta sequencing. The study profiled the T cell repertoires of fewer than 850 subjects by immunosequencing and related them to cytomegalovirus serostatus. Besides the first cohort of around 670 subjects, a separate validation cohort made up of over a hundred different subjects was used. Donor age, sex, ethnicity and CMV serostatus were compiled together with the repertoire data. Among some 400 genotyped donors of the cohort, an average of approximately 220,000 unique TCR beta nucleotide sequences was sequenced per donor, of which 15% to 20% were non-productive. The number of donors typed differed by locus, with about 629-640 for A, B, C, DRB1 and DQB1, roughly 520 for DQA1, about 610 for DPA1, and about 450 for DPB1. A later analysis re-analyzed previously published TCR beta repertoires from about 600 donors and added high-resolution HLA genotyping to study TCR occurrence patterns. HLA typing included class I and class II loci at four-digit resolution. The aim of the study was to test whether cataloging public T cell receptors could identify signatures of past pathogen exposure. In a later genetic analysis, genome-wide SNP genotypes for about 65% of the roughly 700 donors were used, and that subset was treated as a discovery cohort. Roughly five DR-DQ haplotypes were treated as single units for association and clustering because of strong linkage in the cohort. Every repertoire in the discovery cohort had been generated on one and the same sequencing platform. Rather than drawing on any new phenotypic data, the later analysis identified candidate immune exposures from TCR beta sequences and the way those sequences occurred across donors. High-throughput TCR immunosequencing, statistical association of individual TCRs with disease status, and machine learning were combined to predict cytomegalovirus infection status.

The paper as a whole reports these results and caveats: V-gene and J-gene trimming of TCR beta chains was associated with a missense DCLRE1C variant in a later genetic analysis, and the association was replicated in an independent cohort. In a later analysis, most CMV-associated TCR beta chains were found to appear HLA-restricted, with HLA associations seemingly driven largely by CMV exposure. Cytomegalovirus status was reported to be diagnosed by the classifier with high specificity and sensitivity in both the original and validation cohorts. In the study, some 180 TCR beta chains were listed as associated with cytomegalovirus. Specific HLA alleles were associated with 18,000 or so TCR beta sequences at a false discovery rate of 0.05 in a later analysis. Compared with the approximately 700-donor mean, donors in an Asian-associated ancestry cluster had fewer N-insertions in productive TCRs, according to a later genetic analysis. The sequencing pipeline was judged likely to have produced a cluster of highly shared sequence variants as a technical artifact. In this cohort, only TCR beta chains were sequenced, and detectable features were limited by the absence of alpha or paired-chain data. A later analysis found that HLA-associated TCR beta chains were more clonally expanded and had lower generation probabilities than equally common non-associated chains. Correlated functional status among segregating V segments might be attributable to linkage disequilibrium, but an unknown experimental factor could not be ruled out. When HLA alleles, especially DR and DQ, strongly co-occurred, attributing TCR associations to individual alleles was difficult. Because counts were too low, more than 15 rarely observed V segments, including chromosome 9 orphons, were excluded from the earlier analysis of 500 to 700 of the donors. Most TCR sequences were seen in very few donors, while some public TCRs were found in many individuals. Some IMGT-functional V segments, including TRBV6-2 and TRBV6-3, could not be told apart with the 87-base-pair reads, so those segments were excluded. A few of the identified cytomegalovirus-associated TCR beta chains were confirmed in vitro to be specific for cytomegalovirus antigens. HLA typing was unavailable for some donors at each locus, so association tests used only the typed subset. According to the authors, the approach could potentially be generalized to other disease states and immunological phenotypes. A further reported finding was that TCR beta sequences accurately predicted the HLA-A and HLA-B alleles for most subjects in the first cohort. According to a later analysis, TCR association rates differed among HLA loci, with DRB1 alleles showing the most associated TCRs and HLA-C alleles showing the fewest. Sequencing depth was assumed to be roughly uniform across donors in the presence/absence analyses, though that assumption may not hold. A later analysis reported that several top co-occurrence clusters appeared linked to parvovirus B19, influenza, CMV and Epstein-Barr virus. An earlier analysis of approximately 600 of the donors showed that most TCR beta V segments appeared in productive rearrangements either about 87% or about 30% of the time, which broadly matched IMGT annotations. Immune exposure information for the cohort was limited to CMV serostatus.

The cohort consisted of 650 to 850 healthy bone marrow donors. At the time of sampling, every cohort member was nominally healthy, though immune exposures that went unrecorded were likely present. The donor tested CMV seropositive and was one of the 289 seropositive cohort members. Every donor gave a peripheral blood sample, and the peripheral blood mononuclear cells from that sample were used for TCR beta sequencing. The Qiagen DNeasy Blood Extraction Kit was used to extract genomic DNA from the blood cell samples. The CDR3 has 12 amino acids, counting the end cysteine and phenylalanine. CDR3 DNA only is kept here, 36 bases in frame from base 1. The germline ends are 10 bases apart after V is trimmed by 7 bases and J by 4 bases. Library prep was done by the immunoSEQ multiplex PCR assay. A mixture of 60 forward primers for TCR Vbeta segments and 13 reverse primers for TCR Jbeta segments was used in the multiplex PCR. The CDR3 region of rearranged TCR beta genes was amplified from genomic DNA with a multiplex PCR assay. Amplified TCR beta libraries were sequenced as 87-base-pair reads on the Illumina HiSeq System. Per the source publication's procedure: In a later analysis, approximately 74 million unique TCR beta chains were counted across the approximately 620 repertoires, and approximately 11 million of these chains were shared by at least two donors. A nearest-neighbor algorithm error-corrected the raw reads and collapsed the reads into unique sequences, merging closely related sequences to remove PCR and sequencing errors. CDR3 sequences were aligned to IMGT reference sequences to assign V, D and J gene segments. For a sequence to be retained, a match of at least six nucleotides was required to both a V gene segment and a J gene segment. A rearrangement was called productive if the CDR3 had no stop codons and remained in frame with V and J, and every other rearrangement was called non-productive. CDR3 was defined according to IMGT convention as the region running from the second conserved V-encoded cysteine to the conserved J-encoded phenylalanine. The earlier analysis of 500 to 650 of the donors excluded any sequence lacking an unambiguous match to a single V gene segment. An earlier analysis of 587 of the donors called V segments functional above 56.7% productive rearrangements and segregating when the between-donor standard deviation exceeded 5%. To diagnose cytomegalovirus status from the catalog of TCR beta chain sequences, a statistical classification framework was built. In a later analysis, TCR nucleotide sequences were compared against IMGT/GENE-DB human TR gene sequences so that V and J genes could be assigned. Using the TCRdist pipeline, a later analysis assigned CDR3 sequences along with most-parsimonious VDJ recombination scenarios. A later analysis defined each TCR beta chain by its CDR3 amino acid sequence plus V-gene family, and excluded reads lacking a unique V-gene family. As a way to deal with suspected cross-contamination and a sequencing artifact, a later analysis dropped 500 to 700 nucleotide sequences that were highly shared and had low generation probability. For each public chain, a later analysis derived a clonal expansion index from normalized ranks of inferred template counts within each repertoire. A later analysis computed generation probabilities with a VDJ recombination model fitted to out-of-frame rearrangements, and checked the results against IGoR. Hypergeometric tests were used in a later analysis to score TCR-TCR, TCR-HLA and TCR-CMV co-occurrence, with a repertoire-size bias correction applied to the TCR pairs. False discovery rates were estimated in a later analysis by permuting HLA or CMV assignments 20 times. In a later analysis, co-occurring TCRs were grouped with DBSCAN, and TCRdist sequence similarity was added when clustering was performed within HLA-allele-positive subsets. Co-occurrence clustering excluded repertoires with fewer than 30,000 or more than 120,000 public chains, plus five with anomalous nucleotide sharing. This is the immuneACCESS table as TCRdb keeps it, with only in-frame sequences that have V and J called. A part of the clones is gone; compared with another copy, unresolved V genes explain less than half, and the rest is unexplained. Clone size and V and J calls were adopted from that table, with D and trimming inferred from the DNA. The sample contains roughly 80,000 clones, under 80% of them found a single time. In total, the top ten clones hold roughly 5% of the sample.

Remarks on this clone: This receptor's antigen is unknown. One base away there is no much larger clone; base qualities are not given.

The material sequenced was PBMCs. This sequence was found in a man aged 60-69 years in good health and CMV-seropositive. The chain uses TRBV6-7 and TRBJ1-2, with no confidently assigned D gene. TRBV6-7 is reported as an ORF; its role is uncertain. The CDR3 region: CASKSEPYGYTF. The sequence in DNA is TGTGCCAGCAAGTCAGAACCCTATGGCTACACCTTC.